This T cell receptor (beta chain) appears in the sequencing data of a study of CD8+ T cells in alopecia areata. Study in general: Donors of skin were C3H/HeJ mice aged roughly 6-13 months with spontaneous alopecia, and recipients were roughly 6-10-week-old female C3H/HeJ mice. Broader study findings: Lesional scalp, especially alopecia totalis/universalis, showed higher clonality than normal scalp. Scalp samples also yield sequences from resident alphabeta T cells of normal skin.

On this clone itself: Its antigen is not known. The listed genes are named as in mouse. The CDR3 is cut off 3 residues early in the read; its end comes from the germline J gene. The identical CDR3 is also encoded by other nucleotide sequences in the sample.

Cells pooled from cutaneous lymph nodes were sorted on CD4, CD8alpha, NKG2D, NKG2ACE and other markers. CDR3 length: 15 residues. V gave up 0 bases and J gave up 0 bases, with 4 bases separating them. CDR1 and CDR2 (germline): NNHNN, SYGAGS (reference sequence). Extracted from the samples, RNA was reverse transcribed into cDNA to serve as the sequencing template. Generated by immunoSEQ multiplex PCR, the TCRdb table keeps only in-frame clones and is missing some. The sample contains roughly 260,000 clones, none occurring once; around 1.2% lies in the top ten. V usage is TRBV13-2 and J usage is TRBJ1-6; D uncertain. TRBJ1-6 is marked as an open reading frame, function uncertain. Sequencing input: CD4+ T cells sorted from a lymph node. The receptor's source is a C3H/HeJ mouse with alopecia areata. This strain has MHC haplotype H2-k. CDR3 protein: CASGDVGSYNSPLYF. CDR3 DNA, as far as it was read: TGTGCCAGCGGTGATGTAGGTTCCTATAATTCGCCC.